Each of the 32 T cell receptor beta chains below was sequenced from the same sample in a study of T-cell reconstitution after alpha-beta-depleted transplantation in children. Researchers prepared the TCRbeta library using unique molecular identifiers, the study reports. One entry per CDR3 protein, called by TCRdb with MiXCR from the PCR reads. The sample carries 440,000 or so distinct CDR3 sequences, roughly two fifths recorded once. The sample consisted of PBMCs, taken before TCRalphabeta/CD19-depleted stem cell transplant. These receptors were collected from a girl aged 2-10 years with aplastic anemia, due to receive a stem cell transplant.

The chain recombines TRBV7-8 with TRBJ2-1, with 9 bases that match TRBD2. Trimming cost V 0 bases and J 0 bases; bases outside gene matches: 9. This CDR3 is built from 19 residues. Germline CDR1 is SGHVS and CDR2 is FQNEAQ. The CDR3, as DNA: TGTGCCAGCAGCTTAGCATGGTCTAGCGGGATGAGCTCCTACAATGAGCAGTTCTTC. Amino acid sequence: CASSLAWSSGMSSYNEQFF.

There are many counts of this clonotype. The J gene is TRBJ1-1, the V gene TRBV5-1, with D unresolved. The CDR3 loop spans 13 amino acids. V was clipped by 3 bases and J by 3 bases, with 9 bases between them. In germline, CDR1 is SGHRS, CDR2 YFSETQ. The CDR3 bases are TGCGCCAGCAGCTCCGTGGTGGACACTGAAGCTTTCTTT. The encoded protein is CASSSVVDTEAFF.

J is TRBJ1-2 and V is TRBV12-3 or TRBV12-4, with D unclear. The V end lost 5 bases, the J end lost 0 bases, and 7 bases lay between the germline ends. The CDR3 totals 13 residues. The CDR3 here is CASSPDPNYGYTF. For the CDR3, the DNA is TGTGCCAGCAGTCCAGATCCTAACTATGGCTACACCTTC.

This clonotype was detected ten times or more. This chain connects TRBV7-9 to TRBJ1-5; no reliable D call. The germline V and J ends were trimmed by 4 bases and 4 bases, with 11 bases remaining between them. CDR3 length: 14 amino acids. The germline V gene has CDR1 SEHNR and CDR2 FQNEAQ (reference sequence). The CDR3 coding sequence is TGTGCCAGCAGCTCTCTCCAAGGGAATCAGCCCCAGCATTTT. This codes for CASSSLQGNQPQHF.

This clonotype occurred many times. The J gene is TRBJ2-1, the V gene TRBV20-1; the match to TRBD2 covers 10 bases. This CDR3 region has 18 residues. J gave up 3 bases and V 5 bases, and 16 bases lay outside the gene matches. From germline, CDR1 is DFQATT and CDR2 SNEGSKA (reference sequence). The CDR3 loop is CSAGGLAGGPPLYNEQFF. Written as DNA, the CDR3 is TGCAGTGCTGGGGGATTAGCGGGAGGCCCCCCCCTCTACAATGAGCAGTTCTTC.

The chain carries TRBV4-2 and TRBJ2-7; perhaps TRBD2 as D (5 bases). V lost 4 bases and J lost 1, with 14 bases in between. CDR3 length equals 15 residues. Germline V lookup: CDR1 LGHNA, CDR2 YNFKEQ. CDR3 bases: TGTGCCAGCAGCCCTGGCGTCAGCGGATCCTACGAGCAGTACTTC. It encodes CASSPGVSGSYEQYF.

This clonotype was counted ten times or more. The J gene is TRBJ2-7, the V gene TRBV20-1; D is ambiguous. Trimming left V 4 bases short and J 3 bases short, with 16 bases between. The germline CDR1 and CDR2 sequences are DFQATT and SNEGSKA (reference sequence). CDR3 size: 14 residues. This CDR3 is CSATPPARYYEQYF. In DNA, the CDR3 is TGCAGTGCTACCCCCCCAGCACGCTACTACGAGCAGTACTTC.

V usage is TRBV5-5 and J usage is TRBJ2-3; no firm D call. This CDR3 region has 14 residues. Deletions cut 2 bases from V and 4 bases from J, with 11 bases between. Looked up from germline, CDR1 is SGHKS and CDR2 is YYEKEE (reference sequence). CDR3 residues: CASSFRSQADTQYF. As DNA, the CDR3 is TGTGCCAGCAGCTTCAGGAGTCAGGCAGATACGCAGTATTTT. The complete variable domain, with remaining parts taken from reference TRBV5-5 and TRBJ2-3, reads DAGVTQSPTHLIKTRGQQVTLRCSPISGHKSVSWYQQVLGQGPQFIFQYYEKEERGRGNFPDRFSARQFPNYSSELNVNALLLGDSALYLCASSFRSQADTQYFGPGTRLTVL.

Regarding this clonotype: An end of the junction does not agree with germline; a read error may underlie this. This chain links TRBV7-2 with TRBJ1-1, with 7 bases that match TRBD1. The germline gives CDR1 SGHTA, CDR2 FQGNSA. The CDR3 is 14 amino acids. CDR3 nucleotide sequence: TGTGCCAGCAGCTTGTTGGGACAGAACACTGAATCTTTCTTT. Translated, it gives CASSLLGQNTESFF.

The chain joins TRBV27 to TRBJ2-3; D might be TRBD2 (5 bases). V was trimmed by 0 bases and J by 2 bases, leaving 15 bases between them. The CDR3 extends over 17 amino acids. The germline V gene has CDR1 MNHEY and CDR2 SMNVEV (reference sequence). The CDR3: CASSLSGAILTTDTQYF. The CDR3 DNA reads as TGTGCCAGCAGTTTATCGGGAGCAATACTAACCACAGATACGCAGTATTTT.

V gene TRBV7-2 combines with J gene TRBJ2-1; 10 bases line up with TRBD1. V was clipped by 5 bases and J by 8 bases; unmatched bases: 12. CDR3 length: 16 amino acids. Germline-derived CDR1 and CDR2 are SGHTA and FQGNSA. The CDR3 region is CASSPGSGTGEDEQFF. The CDR3 DNA follows: TGTGCCAGCAGCCCTGGATCCGGGACAGGGGAGGATGAGCAGTTCTTC. Full variable domain (remainder filled in from reference TRBV7-2 and TRBJ2-1): GAGVSQSPSNKVTEKGKDVELRCDPISGHTALYWYRQSLGQGLEFLIYFQGNSAPDKSGLPSDRFSAERTGGSVSTLTIQRTQQEDSAVYLCASSPGSGTGEDEQFFGPGTRLTVL.

Many counts were recorded for this clonotype. The chain has TRBV15 and TRBJ2-3; D uncertain. V dropped 0 bases and J dropped 3 bases, with 7 bases sitting between them. The CDR3 loop spans 14 amino acids. Germline-derived CDR1 and CDR2 are LNHNV and YYDKDF (reference sequence). The CDR3 DNA reads as TGTGCCACCAGCAGAGATCGGGCGACAGATACGCAGTATTTT. It is translated as CATSRDRATDTQYF.

About this clonotype itself: A much bigger clone sits one base away, suggesting this may be a read error. The gene calls are TRBV7-2 and TRBJ2-7; 11 positions agree with TRBD2. CDR1 SGHTA and CDR2 FQGNSA come from the germline V gene. V lost 3 bases, J lost 8 bases, and 9 bases stayed unmatched. This CDR3 is built from 15 residues. CDR3 in amino acids: CASSFYRLAGYKQYF. The DNA of the CDR3 is TGTGCCAGCAGCTTTTACCGACTAGCGGGATACAAGCAGTACTTC.

The chain couples TRBV5-1 to TRBJ2-1; 7 bases agree with TRBD2. Looked up from germline, CDR1 is SGHRS and CDR2 is YFSETQ. The CDR3 covers 18 residues. Germline trimming cut 2 bases from V and 2 bases from J; bases unmatched to any gene: 13. CDR3 in DNA: TGCGCCAGCAGCTTCCCTAGCGGAAAGGGGAAAACCTACAATGAGCAGTTCTTC. Its translation is CASSFPSGKGKTYNEQFF.

The gene calls are TRBV12-3 or TRBV12-4 and TRBJ1-5; D unresolved. This CDR3 has 16 residues. The V end was cut by 5 bases, the J end by 11 bases, with 25 bases between. In DNA, the CDR3 is TGTGCCAGCAGTCCGATCAGCCCGACGATGCTCAGCTCCCAGCATTTT. This translates into CASSPISPTMLSSQHF.

This clonotype was found a few times. This chain links TRBV28 with TRBJ2-1; 10 bases fit TRBD2. This CDR3 has 13 residues. The germline gives CDR1 MDHEN, CDR2 SYDVKM. Germline trimming cut 4 bases from V and 9 bases from J; bases unmatched to any gene: 3. The CDR3 spells CASSSSGRAEQFF. The CDR3 region has the DNA TGTGCCAGCAGTTCAAGCGGGAGGGCTGAGCAGTTCTTC.

As concerns this clonotype: It may be a read error: a sequence one base away is much more abundant. The rearrangement uses TRBV12-3 or TRBV12-4 and TRBJ2-3; D tentatively reads TRBD1 or TRBD2 (6 bases each). The CDR3 is made up of 14 amino acids. The V end lost 3 bases, the J end lost 4 bases, and 11 bases lay between the germline ends. This CDR3 reads CASSFQGRPDTQYF. In DNA form, the CDR3 reads TGTGCCAGCAGTTTCCAGGGGAGGCCAGATACGCAGTATTTT.

This clonotype was detected a few times. The rearrangement uses TRBV5-5 and TRBJ2-2, with D possibly being TRBD2 (5 bases). Germline V gene lookup returns CDR1 SGHKS and CDR2 YYEKEE (reference sequence). This CDR3 region has 15 residues. V lost 4 bases to trimming and J lost 4 bases, with 14 bases between them. The CDR3 DNA sequence: TGTGCCAGCAGCCAGGACTCCCTAGGCACCGGGGAGCTGTTTTTT. This sequence encodes CASSQDSLGTGELFF.

This sequence joins TRBV12-3 or TRBV12-4 and TRBJ1-1; D not certain. This CDR3 is built from 14 residues. The germline V and J ends were trimmed by 7 bases and 7 bases, with 19 bases remaining between them. The CDR3 nucleotides read TGTGCCAGCACCTCCGCGGGAGGTCTGTTTGAAGCTTTCTTT. Amino acid sequence: CASTSAGGLFEAFF.

This clonotype was seen more than once but under ten times. The chain combines TRBV29-1 with TRBJ2-2; 8 positions match TRBD2. The CDR3 contains 14 residues. CDR1 and CDR2 from the germline V gene are SQVTM and ANQGSEA. V was clipped by 4 bases and J by 1 base; unmatched bases: 2. CDR3 sequence (DNA): TGCAGCGTTGTACGGGGGGGGAACACCGGGGAGCTGTTTTTT. It encodes CSVVRGGNTGELFF.

Ten or more counts support this clonotype. The chain is built from TRBV21-1 and TRBJ2-1; TRBD2, the D gene given by the table, was not confirmed from the DNA. TRBV21-1 is a known pseudogene. This CDR3 has 16 amino acids. CDR3 nucleotides: TGTGCCAGCAGCAAAAAGACTAGCGGGGCCTACAATGAGCAGTTCTTC. This translates into CASSKKTSGAYNEQFF.

This clonotype was detected only a few times. V gene TRBV9 combines with J gene TRBJ2-1; D may be TRBD1 or TRBD2 (5 bases each). The germline gives CDR1 SGDLS, CDR2 YYNGEE. The V end was cut by 0 bases, the J end by 0 bases, with 13 bases between. The CDR3 loop spans 17 amino acids. This CDR3 is CASSVAGSGGSYNEQFF. CDR3 DNA: TGTGCCAGCAGCGTAGCAGGGAGCGGTGGCTCCTACAATGAGCAGTTCTTC.

The chain uses TRBV6-1 and TRBJ2-7, with D perhaps matching TRBD1 (6 bases). Per germline, CDR1 MNHNS and CDR2 SASEGT. This CDR3 has 14 amino acids. Trimming took off 2 bases at V and 7 bases at J, with 15 bases between the two ends. CDR3 amino acids: CASSERGTRREQYF. The CDR3 DNA follows: TGTGCCAGCAGTGAAAGGGGGACACGTCGGGAGCAGTACTTC.

The chain joins TRBV30 to TRBJ1-4, with TRBD1 matching 7 bases. This CDR3 is 12 amino acids long. CDR1 is GTSNPN, CDR2 SVGIG, per germline (reference sequence). The CDR3 is CARDSPNEKLFF. Here the CDR3 DNA reads TGTGCACGGGACAGCCCCAATGAAAAACTGTTTTTT.

CDR3 loop: CASSHIGSYEQYF. The CDR3 region has the DNA TGTGCCAGCAGTCATATAGGTTCCTACGAGCAGTACTTC. The V call is TRBV12-3 or TRBV12-4, the J call TRBJ2-7; D gene unclear. The CDR3 sequence is 13 residues long. V was trimmed by 5 bases and J by 1 base, leaving 9 bases between them.

This clonotype came up many times. The chain couples TRBV12-3 or TRBV12-4 to TRBJ2-7; 8 bases align to TRBD1. This CDR3 comprises 14 residues. V shed 6 bases, J shed 5 bases, and the junction held 9 bases outside the gene matches. The CDR3 loop is CASSTGQGLDEQYF. CDR3 DNA sequence: TGTGCCAGCAGCACCGGACAGGGCCTGGACGAGCAGTACTTC.

The genes are TRBV20-1 and TRBJ2-1, with 14 positions matching TRBD2. The CDR3 has 16 amino acids. The junction had 9 bases not matched to a gene; V was cut back by 3 bases and J by 8 bases. Germline lookup yields CDR1 DFQATT and CDR2 SNEGSKA (reference sequence). The CDR3 region is CSARKPGLAGDHEQFF. The CDR3 region has the DNA TGCAGTGCTAGGAAACCGGGACTAGCGGGAGATCATGAGCAGTTCTTC.

The CDR3 loop reads CAISASGGAYEQYF. CDR3 sequence (DNA): TGTGCCATCAGCGCTAGCGGGGGCGCCTACGAGCAGTACTTC. This chain uses TRBV10-3 with TRBJ2-7, with TRBD2 identical over 10 bases. Trimming at V came to 6 bases and at J to 2 bases, leaving 4 bases not matched to a gene. The CDR3 has 14 amino acids. CDR1 and CDR2 (germline): ENHRY, SYGVKD.

This clonotype was seen ten or more times. The chain combines TRBV3-1 with TRBJ2-5; TRBD2 matches 8 bases. The junction had 10 bases not matched to a gene; V was cut back by 5 bases and J by 2 bases. CDR1 is LGHDT and CDR2 is YNNKEL in the germline V gene (reference sequence). The CDR3 loop spans 16 amino acids. The CDR3 coding sequence is TGTGCCAGCAGCTTCATAGCGGGGAAGAGGCAAGAGACCCAGTACTTC. Translating gives CASSFIAGKRQETQYF.

The J gene is TRBJ2-5, the V gene TRBV12-3 or TRBV12-4; D unclear. The CDR3 spans 14 residues. Trimming removed 7 bases from V and 4 bases from J, with 16 bases in between. The CDR3 DNA sequence: TGTGCCAGCACCCCGCGGTGGGATGGAGAGACCCAGTACTTC. Its protein product is CASTPRWDGETQYF.

The CDR3 here is CASSYRQGVGELFF. Here the CDR3 DNA reads TGTGCCAGCAGCTACCGACAGGGGGTCGGGGAGCTGTTTTTT. This chain joins TRBV7-2 and TRBJ2-2, with 9 nucleotides matching TRBD1. The V and J ends lost 4 bases and 7 bases, in that order; junction bases with no gene match: 4. The CDR3 totals 14 residues. In germline, CDR1 is SGHTA, CDR2 FQGNSA. Together with reference TRBV7-2 and TRBJ2-2, the CDR3 gives the full variable domain: GAGVSQSPSNKVTEKGKDVELRCDPISGHTALYWYRQSLGQGLEFLIYFQGNSAPDKSGLPSDRFSAERTGGSVSTLTIQRTQQEDSAVYLCASSYRQGVGELFFGEGSRLTVL.

This clonotype occurred a few times. The CDR3 protein is CASSLDRVGTQYF. The DNA for the CDR3 is TGTGCCAGCAGCTTGGACAGGGTGGGCACGCAGTATTTT. V is TRBV7-6 and J is TRBJ2-3; 8 positions match TRBD1. With 3 bases clipped from V and 9 bases from J, the junction kept 5 bases outside the gene matches. Germline lookup yields CDR1 SGHVS and CDR2 FNYEAQ. There are 13 residues in the CDR3.